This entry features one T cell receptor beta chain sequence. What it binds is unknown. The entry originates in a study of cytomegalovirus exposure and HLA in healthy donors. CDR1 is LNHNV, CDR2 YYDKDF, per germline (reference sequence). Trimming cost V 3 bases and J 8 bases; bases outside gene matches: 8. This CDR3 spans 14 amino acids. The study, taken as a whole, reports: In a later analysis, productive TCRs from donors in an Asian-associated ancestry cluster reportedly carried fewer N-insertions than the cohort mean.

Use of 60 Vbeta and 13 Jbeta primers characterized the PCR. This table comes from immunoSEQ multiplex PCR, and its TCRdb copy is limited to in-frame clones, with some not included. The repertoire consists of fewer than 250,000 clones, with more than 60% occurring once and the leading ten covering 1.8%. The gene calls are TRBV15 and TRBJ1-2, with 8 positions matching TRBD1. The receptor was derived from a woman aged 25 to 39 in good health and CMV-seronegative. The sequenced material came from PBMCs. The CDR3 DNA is TGTGCCACCAGCAGCGCAGGGGGCTACTGGGGCTACACCTTC. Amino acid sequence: CATSSAGGYWGYTF.